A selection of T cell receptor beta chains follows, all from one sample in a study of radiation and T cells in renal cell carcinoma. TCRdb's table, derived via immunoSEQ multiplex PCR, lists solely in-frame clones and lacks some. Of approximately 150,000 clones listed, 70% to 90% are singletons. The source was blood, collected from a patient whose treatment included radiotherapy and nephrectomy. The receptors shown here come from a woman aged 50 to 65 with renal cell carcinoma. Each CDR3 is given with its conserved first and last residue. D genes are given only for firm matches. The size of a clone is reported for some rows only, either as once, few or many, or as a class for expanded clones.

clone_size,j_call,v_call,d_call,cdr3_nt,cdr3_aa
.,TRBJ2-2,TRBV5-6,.,TGTGCCAGCAGCCCCGGAGGAACCGGGGAGCTGTTTTTT,CASSPGGTGELFF
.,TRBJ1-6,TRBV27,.,TGTGCCAGCAGTCCCCGGGGTGATAATTCACCCCTCCACTTT,CASSPRGDNSPLHF
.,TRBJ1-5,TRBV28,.,TGTGCCAGCAGTTTATTCGGGGGGGGCCAGCCCCAGCATTTT,CASSLFGGGQPQHF
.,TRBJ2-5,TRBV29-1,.,TGCAGCGCCTCGAGCCCTGACTTGGGGACCCAGTACTTC,CSASSPDLGTQYF
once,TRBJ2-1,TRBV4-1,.,TGCGCCAGCAGCCAAAATCTCGTCCCCGGGTCAGAGCAGTTCTTC,CASSQNLVPGSEQFF
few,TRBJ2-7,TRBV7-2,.,TGTGCCAGCAGCTTGCCCTCCTACGAGCAGTACTTC,CASSLPSYEQYF
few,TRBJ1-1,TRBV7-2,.,TGTGCCAGCAGCTCAGGACTGAAGAACACTGAAGCTTTCTTT,CASSSGLKNTEAFF
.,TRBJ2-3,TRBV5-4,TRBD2,TGTGCCAGCAGCCGTAGCGGGAGTGTCTCAGATACGCAGTATTTT,CASSRSGSVSDTQYF
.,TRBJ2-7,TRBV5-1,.,TGCGCCAGCAGCTCCCGACAGGAAGTTCAGTACTTC,CASSSRQEVQYF
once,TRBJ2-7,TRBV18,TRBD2,TGTGCCAGCTCACCTACGGGAGGGGGGTACGAGCAGTACTTC,CASSPTGGGYEQYF
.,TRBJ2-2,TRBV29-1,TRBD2,TGCAGCGTTGTGGTAGCGGGAGAGTTGGCCGGGGAGCTGTTTTTT,CSVVVAGELAGELFF
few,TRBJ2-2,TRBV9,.,TGTGCCAGCAGCGTAGGTAGTAGCATCACCGGGGAGCTGTTTTTT,CASSVGSSITGELFF
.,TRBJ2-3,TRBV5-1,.,TGCGCCAGCAGTACTCGGGTTAGCACAGATACGCAGTATTTT,CASSTRVSTDTQYF
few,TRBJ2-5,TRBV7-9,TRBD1,TGTGCCAGCAGCTTAGTAGGGACAGGGGAGACCCAGTACTTC,CASSLVGTGETQYF
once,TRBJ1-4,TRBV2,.,TGTGCCAGCAGCAGGGGTAATGAAAAACTGTTTTTT,CASSRGNEKLFF
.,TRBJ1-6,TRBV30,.,TGTGCCTGGAGGGGGGACACCTTCTATAATTCACCCCTCCACTTT,CAWRGDTFYNSPLHF
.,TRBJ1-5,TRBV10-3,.,TGTGCCATCCAACAGGAGACACACAATCAGCCCCAGCATTTT,CAIQQETHNQPQHF
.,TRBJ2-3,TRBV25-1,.,TGTGCCAGCACCGGAGGTCGGACACCAGATACGCAGTATTTT,CASTGGRTPDTQYF
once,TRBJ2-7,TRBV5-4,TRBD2,TGTGCCAGCAGCTTGGAACTAGCGGGAGGGGAGCAGTACTTC,CASSLELAGGEQYF
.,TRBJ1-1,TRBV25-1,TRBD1,TGTGCCAGTAATCGGGCGGGGACAGCGGGGACTGAAGCTTTCTTT,CASNRAGTAGTEAFF
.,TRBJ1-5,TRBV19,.,TGTGCCAGTAAGGTTGCGGGTAATAGCAATCAGCCCCAGCATTTT,CASKVAGNSNQPQHF
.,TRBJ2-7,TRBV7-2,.,TGTGCCAGCAGCTTAGAAGGGGTGGGGGAGCAGTACTTC,CASSLEGVGEQYF
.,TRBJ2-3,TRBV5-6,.,TGTGCCAGCAGCTTTCGAGGCGGGACGGGCACAGATACGCAGTATTTT,CASSFRGGTGTDTQYF
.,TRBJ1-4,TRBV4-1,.,TGCGCCAGCAGCCAAGATCCCGGGGGCACTAATGAAAAACTGTTTTTT,CASSQDPGGTNEKLFF
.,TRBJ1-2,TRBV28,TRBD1,TGTGCCAGCAGCCCCGGACAGGGGAGATATGGCTACACCTTC,CASSPGQGRYGYTF
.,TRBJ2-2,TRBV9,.,TGTGCCAGCACCCCGGCCCGGGGAGAGTACGGGGAGCTGTTTTTT,CASTPARGEYGELFF
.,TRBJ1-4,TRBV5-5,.,TGTGCCAGCGGCGAGGATACAACTAATGAAAAACTGTTTTTT,CASGEDTTNEKLFF
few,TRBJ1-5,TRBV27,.,TGTGCCAGCGGCACCATATGGAGGAAAGGGAGCAATCAGCCCCAGCATTTT,CASGTIWRKGSNQPQHF
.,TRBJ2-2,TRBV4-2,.,TGTGCCAGCAGCCAAGATAGCGGGGAGCTGTTTTTT,CASSQDSGELFF
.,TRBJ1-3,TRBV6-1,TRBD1,TGTGCCGGGCGGACAGGGACCGACTCTGGAAACACCATATATTTT,CAGRTGTDSGNTIYF
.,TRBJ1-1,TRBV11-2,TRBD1,TGTGCCAGCAGCCCGGGACAGGGGAACACTGAAGCTTTCTTT,CASSPGQGNTEAFF
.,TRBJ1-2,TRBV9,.,TGTGCCAGCAGCTCCGGGACACTTAACTATGGCTACACCTTC,CASSSGTLNYGYTF
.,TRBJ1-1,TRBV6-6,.,TGTGCCAGCAGTTCACCCCTAACGAACACTGAAGCTTTCTTT,CASSSPLTNTEAFF
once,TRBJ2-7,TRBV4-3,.,TGCGCCAGCAGCCAGGCCGCGGCTTACGAGCAGTACTTC,CASSQAAAYEQYF
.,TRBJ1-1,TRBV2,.,TGTGCCAGCACCGCCTCGCGGGGTGGGAACACTGAAGCTTTCTTT,CASTASRGGNTEAFF
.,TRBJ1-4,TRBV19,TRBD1,TGTGCCAGTAGTGTTAGCGGACAGGGACGTGAAAAACTGTTTTTT,CASSVSGQGREKLFF
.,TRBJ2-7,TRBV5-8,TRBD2,TGTGCCAGCAGCTTGGCTGAAACGGGAGGAACCTACGAGCAGTACTTC,CASSLAETGGTYEQYF
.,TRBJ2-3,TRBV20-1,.,TGCAGTGCTAGTATAGGTAATACGCAGTATTTT,CSASIGNTQYF
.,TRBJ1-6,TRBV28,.,TGTGCCAGCAGTAACGGAATTGGCTCTCCCCTCCACTTT,CASSNGIGSPLHF
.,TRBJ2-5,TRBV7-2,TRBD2,TGTGCCAGCAGCTTAGATACCCGGACTAGCAGGGAGACCCAGTACTTC,CASSLDTRTSRETQYF
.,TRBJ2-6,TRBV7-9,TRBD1,TGTGCCAGCGATAGGGGACAGGGGGCGCCTGGGGCCAACGTCCTGACTTTC,CASDRGQGAPGANVLTF
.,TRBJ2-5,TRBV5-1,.,TGCGCCAGCAGCTTGGTGGACGCAAAAGGAGAGACCCAGTACTTC,CASSLVDAKGETQYF
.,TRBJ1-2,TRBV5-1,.,TGCGCCAGCAGCTTGGAATTCTCCCGTCGTCCGACCGACTTC,CASSLEFSRRPTDF
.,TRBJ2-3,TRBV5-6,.,TGTGCCAGCAGCCGGAGGGCAGATACGCAGTATTTT,CASSRRADTQYF
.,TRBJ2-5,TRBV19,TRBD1,TGTGCCACCCAAAGAGACAGGGGGAAAGAGACCCAGTACTTC,CATQRDRGKETQYF
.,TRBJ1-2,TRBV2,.,TGTGCCAGCAGTGAAGTCGACTCCACCTATGGCTACACCTTC,CASSEVDSTYGYTF
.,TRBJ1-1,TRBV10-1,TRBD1,TGCGCCAGCAGTGAGTTCTTACAGGGGGAAGCTTTCTTT,CASSEFLQGEAFF
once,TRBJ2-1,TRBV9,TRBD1,TGTGCCAGCAGCGAAAATGCGGGACAGGGGGCAGAGGAGCAGTTCTTC,CASSENAGQGAEEQFF
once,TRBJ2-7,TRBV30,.,TGTGCCTGGAGCCGTTCGGTAGCGCCGACCTACGAGCAGTACTTC,CAWSRSVAPTYEQYF
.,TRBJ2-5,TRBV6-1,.,TGTGCCAGCAGTCTCGGGACCCAGTACTTC,CASSLGTQYF
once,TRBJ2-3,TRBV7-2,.,TGTGCCAGCAGCTTAAACGGGGGCACAGATACGCAGTATTTT,CASSLNGGTDTQYF
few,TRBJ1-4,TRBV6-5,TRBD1,TGTGCCAGCAGTGCTCGAACAGGGGAGGGTGAAAAACTGTTTTTT,CASSARTGEGEKLFF
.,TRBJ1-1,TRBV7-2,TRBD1,TGTGCCAGCAGCTTAGGAAGACAGGGGTCTGAAGCTTTCTTT,CASSLGRQGSEAFF
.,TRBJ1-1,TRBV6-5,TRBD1,TGTGCCAGCAGTCCGGACAGGGAGCACACTGAAGCTTTCTTT,CASSPDREHTEAFF
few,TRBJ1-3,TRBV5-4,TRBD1,TGTGCCAGCAGCTTGGACAGGGGGAACACCATATATTTT,CASSLDRGNTIYF
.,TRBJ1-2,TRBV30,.,TGTGCCTGGAGTGTGTCCGGATATTACTATGGCTACACCTTC,CAWSVSGYYYGYTF
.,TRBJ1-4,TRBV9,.,TGTGCCAGCAGCGTGGGTCTTTGGAGTGAAAAACTGTTTTTT,CASSVGLWSEKLFF
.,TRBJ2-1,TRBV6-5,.,TGTGCCAGCAGTCGCGATCATGAGCAGTTCTTC,CASSRDHEQFF
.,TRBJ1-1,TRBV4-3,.,TGCGCCAGCAGCCAAGCGGCAGGGGCGGTAACTGAAGCTTTCTTT,CASSQAAGAVTEAFF